This T cell receptor (beta chain) was identified during a study of T cells in Graves' hyperthyroidism and ophthalmopathy. This clonotype was seen a few times. Its antigen remains unidentified. Diagnosing involved the use of clinical symptoms, serum thyroxine and TRAb, thyroid ultrasound and orbital computed tomography. Source material for PBMCs was about 10 ml fresh peripheral blood. There were TCR beta CDR3 regions amplified from RNA transcripts. The HTBI set primed first-round TCR CDR3 RT-PCR. One entry per CDR3 protein, called by TCRdb with MiXCR from the multiplex PCR reads. The data contain fewer than 900,000 distinct CDR3 sequences, around 20% of them seen just once; the ten biggest clones take up approximately 15%. Study-level findings and limits: Ophthalmopathy, as predicted by the model, came a median roughly 6.5 months after the prediction. From stable hyperthyroidism, ophthalmopathy was separated by a 13 V-J model.

The TCR was taken from a woman between 50 and 59 years old with Graves' hyperthyroidism that later progressed to Graves' ophthalmopathy. Sequencing input: blood.

CDR3 bases: TGTGCCAGTAGTACAACAGGGTCCGTCTATGGCTACACCTTC. Translation gives CASSTTGSVYGYTF. V and J are TRBV19 and TRBJ1-2, with a tentative D call TRBD1 (6 bases). This CDR3 is built from 14 residues. Trimming removed 4 bases at V and 4 bases at J, with 13 bases between. Germline lookup yields CDR1 LNHDA and CDR2 SQIVND (reference sequence). Complete variable domain (other parts from reference TRBV19 and TRBJ1-2): DGGITQSPKYLFRKEGQNVTLSCEQNLNHDAMYWYRQDPGQGLRLIYYSQIVNDFQKGDIAEGYSVSREKKESFPLTVTSAQKNPTAFYLCASSTTGSVYGYTFGSGTRLTVV.